What follows describes a single TCR beta chain. This entry belongs to a study of T cell responses to AZD1222 COVID-19 vaccine. The germline V gene has CDR1 KGHSH and CDR2 LQKENI. This CDR3 has 13 amino acids. V gave up 3 bases and J gave up 1 base, with 6 bases separating them. TCRdb's copy holds only in-frame clones and misses some; the assay was immunoSEQ multiplex PCR. The sample records 95,000 to 150,000 clones, roughly 82% being singletons. The sequenced sample was peripheral blood, obtained 28 days after the second AZD1222 dose. This chain uses TRBV18 with TRBJ2-5; D not certain. This clonotype was obtained from an adult who received the AZD1222 COVID-19 vaccine. Here the CDR3 DNA reads TGTGCCAGCTCACCCGGAGTCCAAGAGACCCAGTACTTC. Amino acids: CASSPGVQETQYF.